The present entry profiles one T cell receptor (beta chain) with its context. The antigen remains undetermined. Repertoires were generated with immunoSEQ multiplex PCR, while TCRdb's copy carries only in-frame clones and drops some. The sample contains about 1.4 million clones, 95% to 97% of which appear only once. This record comes from a study of shared clonotypes between healthy human individuals. The wider study: Each donor had three CD4 naive, three CD4 memory, two CD8 naive and one CD8 memory plate.

Study-wide findings and caveats: The generation probabilities recorded for non-shared clonotypes fell below those of clonotypes shared by all four donors.

Germline CDR1 SNHLY, CDR2 FYNNEI. V was clipped by 2 bases and J by 2 bases, with 9 bases between them. CDR3 length: 14 residues. The sequence was collected from a man younger than 40 in good health. V and J are TRBV2 and TRBJ2-5; maybe TRBD2 (5 bases). Sequencing used naive CD4+ T cells sorted from blood. The sample's subset: CD45RA+ positively selected. This CDR3 is CASSETRAQETQYF. Written as DNA, the CDR3 is TGTGCCAGCAGTGAAACTAGGGCACAAGAGACCCAGTACTTC.